This is a list of T cell receptor beta chains from one sample in a study of response to subunit inactivated influenza vaccine. A single record per CDR3 protein comes from TCRdb applying MiXCR to the RT-PCR reads. The sample contains roughly 500,000 distinct CDR3 sequences, around a quarter of which appear only once. In addition, the sample was reused for a study of T cells expressing NK-cell markers.

The sample was CD4+ T cells sorted from PBMCs, taken 11 to 12 days after vaccination. These receptors originate from a man aged 50-60 years who received an inactivated influenza vaccine. Each CDR3 is given with its conserved first and last residue. The order of the fields is V gene, clone size, J gene, D gene, CDR3 protein, CDR3 DNA. D genes are given only for firm matches. Where a row states a size, it is once, few, many or the class of an expanded clone; other rows omit it.

>TRBV6-5|NA|TRBJ2-7|NA
CASSSWVGSYEQYF
TGTGCCAGCAGTTCTTGGGTGGGTAGCTACGAGCAGTACTTC
>TRBV5-1|many|TRBJ1-1|TRBD1
CASSQGQPNTEAFF
TGCGCCAGCAGCCAGGGACAGCCGAACACTGAAGCTTTCTTT
>TRBV28|NA|TRBJ1-1|NA
CASSFQRGRNTEAFF
TGTGCCAGCAGTTTCCAGAGGGGTCGAAACACTGAAGCTTTCTTT
>TRBV11-2|NA|TRBJ2-1|TRBD2
CASSSMGLAGESYNEQFF
TGTGCCAGCAGCTCCATGGGGCTAGCGGGGGAGTCCTACAATGAGCAGTTCTTC
>TRBV18|NA|TRBJ2-7|NA
CASSGQVNSYEQYF
TGTGCCAGCTCAGGGCAGGTTAACTCCTACGAGCAGTACTTC
>TRBV6-5|few|TRBJ1-6|NA
CASRLRTQSSYNSPLHF
TGTGCCAGCAGATTACGGACCCAGAGCTCCTATAATTCACCCCTCCACTTT
>TRBV10-3|NA|TRBJ2-7|NA
CAIGAGENEQYF
TGTGCCATCGGGGCAGGGGAAAACGAGCAGTACTTC
>TRBV11-2|few|TRBJ2-5|TRBD2
CASGRGSGRGKYQETQYF
TGTGCCAGCGGCCGTGGGAGCGGGAGAGGGAAGTACCAAGAGACCCAGTACTTC
>TRBV6-1|NA|TRBJ1-2|NA
CASSATQSSYGYTF
TGTGCCAGCAGTGCCACCCAGAGCTCCTATGGCTACACCTTC
>TRBV6-6|few|TRBJ2-5|NA
CASSYAQETQYF
TGTGCCAGCAGTTACGCGCAAGAGACCCAGTACTTC
>TRBV29-1|NA|TRBJ2-2|NA
CSVKNTGELFF
TGCAGCGTTAAGAACACCGGGGAGCTGTTTTTT
>TRBV27|NA|TRBJ2-1|NA
CASSLVGDGVYEQFF
TGTGCCAGCAGTTTAGTGGGAGATGGTGTTTATGAGCAGTTCTTC
>TRBV7-8|many|TRBJ2-2|NA
CASSLGRRRGELFF
TGTGCCAGCAGCTTAGGACGGCGCCGGGGGGAGCTGTTTTTT
>TRBV7-9|NA|TRBJ2-4|NA
CASSSTGSKNIQYF
TGTGCCAGCAGCTCAACAGGGTCCAAAAACATTCAGTACTTC
>TRBV12-3/TRBV12-4|few|TRBJ2-7|NA
CASRVNGQYF
TGTGCCAGCAGGGTAAATGGGCAGTACTTC
>TRBV7-6|few|TRBJ2-3|NA
CAIQGRTDTQYF
TGTGCCATCCAGGGCCGCACAGATACGCAGTATTTT
>TRBV3-1|NA|TRBJ2-3|NA
CASSQVGKKLPDTQYF
TGTGCCAGCAGCCAAGTCGGGAAAAAACTCCCAGATACGCAGTATTTT
>TRBV18|once|TRBJ2-3|NA
CASTPLAETDTQYF
TGTGCCAGCACACCATTAGCGGAGACAGATACGCAGTATTTT
>TRBV5-1|many|TRBJ1-6|NA
CASGPTGNSPLHF
TGCGCCAGCGGTCCGACGGGTAATTCACCCCTCCACTTT
>TRBV6-5|few|TRBJ2-1|TRBD1
CASSYGLTGKNEQFF
TGTGCCAGCAGTTACGGGTTGACAGGGAAGAATGAGCAGTTCTTC
>TRBV7-2|few|TRBJ2-4|TRBD1
CASSLDRDSRANIQYF
TGTGCCAGCAGCTTAGACCGGGACAGTAGGGCAAACATTCAGTACTTC
>TRBV11-2|NA|TRBJ2-4|TRBD1
CASRSSGGTKNIQYF
TGTGCCAGCAGGTCGTCAGGGGGCACCAAAAACATTCAGTACTTC
>TRBV5-1|few|TRBJ1-3|TRBD1
CASSLDYRGSGNTIYF
TGCGCCAGCAGCTTGGACTACAGGGGATCTGGAAACACCATATATTTT
>TRBV7-9|NA|TRBJ2-3|TRBD2
CASSRGSGGATDTQYF
TGTGCCAGCAGCCGGGGTAGCGGGGGGGCAACAGATACGCAGTATTTT
>TRBV20-1|NA|TRBJ1-2|TRBD1
CSAYGQAPGYTF
TGCAGTGCATATGGACAGGCTCCTGGCTACACCTTC
>TRBV29-1|few|TRBJ2-3|NA
CSVVLLAGPADTQYF
TGCAGCGTTGTTCTACTAGCCGGTCCAGCAGATACGCAGTATTTT
>TRBV28|few|TRBJ2-3|TRBD2
CASSPGLAGAADTQYF
TGTGCCAGCAGTCCAGGACTAGCGGGAGCTGCAGATACGCAGTATTTT
>TRBV6-2/TRBV6-3|few|TRBJ1-5|TRBD1
CASSSPGGQPQHF
TGTGCCAGCAGTTCCCCAGGGGGGCAGCCCCAGCATTTT
>TRBV5-4|few|TRBJ2-1|TRBD2
CASSLASEWDYQRWGSYNEQFF
TGTGCCAGCAGCTTGGCCTCCGAGTGGGACTATCAAAGGTGGGGGTCCTACAATGAGCAGTTCTTC
>TRBV5-1|NA|TRBJ2-7|NA
CASSAALPGRNYEQYF
TGCGCCAGCAGCGCGGCGCTTCCGGGACGGAACTACGAGCAGTACTTC
>TRBV7-2|NA|TRBJ2-7|NA
CASSLRAGRNEQYF
TGTGCCAGCAGCTTAAGGGCAGGGAGGAACGAGCAGTACTTC
>TRBV24-1|NA|TRBJ1-5|TRBD1
CATSDLSPGTEYSNQPQHF
TGTGCCACCAGTGATTTGAGCCCCGGGACAGAATATAGCAATCAGCCCCAGCATTTT
>TRBV12-3/TRBV12-4|NA|TRBJ2-2|NA
CASGPGSTGELFF
TGTGCCAGCGGACCGGGTAGCACCGGGGAGCTGTTTTTT
>TRBV10-3|few|TRBJ2-7|NA
CAISSVGQIYEQYF
TGTGCCATCAGCTCAGTTGGACAGATTTACGAGCAGTACTTC
>TRBV7-2|few|TRBJ1-1|NA
CASSPGQKIEAFF
TGTGCCAGCAGCCCCGGACAGAAGATTGAAGCTTTCTTT
>TRBV20-1|few|TRBJ1-2|NA
CSAPRYLQGDGYGYTF
TGCAGTGCTCCTCGTTACCTACAGGGTGACGGCTATGGCTACACCTTC
>TRBV6-4|NA|TRBJ2-7|NA
CAIWGYRPRLDEQYF
TGTGCCATCTGGGGATACAGGCCCAGGTTGGACGAGCAGTACTTC
>TRBV6-1|NA|TRBJ1-5|TRBD1
CASRTGQGPHQPQHF
TGTGCCAGCAGGACGGGACAGGGGCCCCATCAGCCCCAGCATTTT
>TRBV20-1|few|TRBJ2-5|NA
CSGTMGGFQETQYF
TGCAGTGGGACTATGGGGGGATTCCAAGAGACCCAGTACTTC
>TRBV4-2|few|TRBJ1-5|NA
CASSPEPYQPQHF
TGTGCCAGCAGCCCCGAACCATATCAGCCCCAGCATTTT
>TRBV4-3|once|TRBJ1-4|NA
CASSLTADNEKLFF
TGCGCCAGCAGCCTTACGGCCGATAATGAAAAACTGTTTTTT